The entry below gives a single T cell receptor (beta chain) sequence along with its context. Its antigen remains undetermined. No qualities accompany the bases; no much larger clone lies one base away. The method behind the library was the immunoSEQ multiplex PCR assay. T cell repertoires were profiled by deep sequencing of rearranged TCR beta loci, alongside multiparametric flow cytometry. Not all clones reach the TCRdb copy of this immuneACCESS table, which keeps in-frame sequences only. Checked studies attribute under half of the gap to unresolved V genes and leave the rest unexplained. This sample gives 10,000 to 15,000 clones in total; around 90% of them show up just once. The top ten clones comprise around 3.3% of the sample. These data originate in a study of lymphopenia after photon versus proton radiotherapy (dated by TCRdb to between 2018 and 2020). Concerning the study at large: The study compared the immunological effects of photon versus proton radiation therapy in patients with gastrointestinal tumors who developed high-grade lymphopenia. The roughly 20 patients in the cohort had gastrointestinal tumors, were treated with either photon or proton therapy, and subsequently developed lymphopenia. The study aimed to characterize how the two radiation modalities differ in their impact on the immune system.

General conclusions and limits of the study: Once the lymphocyte count had reached its nadir, the repertoires of photon-treated patients showed oligoclonal expansion, particularly of CD8+ Temra cells, and this expansion drove the decline in diversity. Proton-treated patients stayed relatively stable during treatment, while photon-treated patients lost naive T cells and TCR diversity and gained effector/memory populations. The survival association was assessed only in patients who died, and the authors presented better survival with proton therapy as a possibility rather than a demonstrated result. Among patients across the cohort who died, overall survival time showed an inverse correlation with a larger post-nadir drop in TCR diversity.

V sheds 4 bases and J sheds 3 bases, leaving 15 bases between their ends. The CDR3 measures 15 amino acids from cysteine to phenylalanine. Just the 45-base CDR3 DNA is kept, in frame starting at base 1. Via the germline V gene, CDR1 is MNHGY and CDR2 SAAAGT. This chain is built from TRBV6-8 and TRBJ1-1; TRBD1 is a possible D gene, resting on 6 matching bases. The sequencing used peripheral blood, collected from a patient treated with proton-based radiotherapy. This receptor was obtained from a man aged 55-75 years with pancreatic cancer. The nucleotide sequence is TGTGCCAGCAGTTCCGTAGGGGGGACCTACACTGAAGCTTTCTTT. This yields the protein CASSSVGGTYTEAFF.